Presented here are 19 T cell receptor beta chains from one specimen sequenced in a study of neoadjuvant nivolumab and ipilimumab in lung cancer. Sequencing used immunoSEQ multiplex PCR; TCRdb keeps in-frame clones, though not all of them. The sample consists of roughly 13,000 clones, approximately 95% of them appearing once. Sequencing used peripheral blood, obtained after neoadjuvant nivolumab, alone or with ipilimumab, at or shortly before surgery. The receptors were gathered from an adult with non-small cell lung cancer.

CDR3 amino acids: CASSRDRGPREQYF. The DNA of the CDR3 is TGTGCCAGCAGCAGGGACAGGGGGCCGAGGGAGCAGTACTTC. The genes are TRBV7-8 and TRBJ2-7, with 12 bases aligning to TRBD1. V shed 5 bases and J 7 bases; nucleotides not matched to a gene: 6. The CDR3 covers 14 residues. Germline lookup yields CDR1 SGHVS and CDR2 FQNEAQ.

V is TRBV6-6 and J is TRBJ1-2; TRBD1 aligns across 8 bases. The CDR3 length is 13 residues. In germline, CDR1 is MNHNY, CDR2 SVGAGI (reference sequence). V shed 6 bases and J 6 bases; nucleotides not matched to a gene: 6. The CDR3 DNA sequence: TGTGCCAGCAGCCGTATGACAGGGGATGGCTACACCTTC. Its translation is CASSRMTGDGYTF.

The chain combines TRBV27 with TRBJ2-3, with 12 bases fitting TRBD2. The J segment lost 4 bases and the V segment lost 8 bases, leaving 13 bases of the junction unmatched. Germline V gene lookup returns CDR1 MNHEY and CDR2 SMNVEV (reference sequence). This CDR3 has 17 amino acids. As DNA, the CDR3 is TGTGCCAGCGCCGGTCTAGTACTAGCGGGAGGACCAGATACGCAGTATTTT. Residues: CASAGLVLAGGPDTQYF.

This chain uses TRBV6-5 with TRBJ2-2; 9 bases match TRBD1. Per the germline V gene, CDR1 is MNHEY and CDR2 is SVGAGI. CDR3 length equals 15 residues. V lost 6 bases and J lost 6; bases outside the gene matches: 8. The DNA of the CDR3 is TGTGCCAGCAGCAGATCGGGACAGGGTGCCGGGGAGCTGTTTTTT. Translation gives CASSRSGQGAGELFF.

The rearrangement uses TRBV10-3 and TRBJ2-7; 11 bases match TRBD2. Trimming cost V 7 bases and J 2 bases; bases outside gene matches: 7. Germline CDR1 ENHRY, CDR2 SYGVKD. The CDR3 loop spans 15 amino acids. The DNA for the CDR3 is TGTGCCATCAACCGGGGACTAGCGGAGGCCTACGAGCAGTACTTC. It translates to CAINRGLAEAYEQYF.

CDR3 amino acids: CASSLYLGTQTQETQYF. The CDR3 DNA is TGTGCCAGCAGCCTTTACCTCGGGACGCAGACTCAAGAGACCCAGTACTTC. J is TRBJ2-5 and V is TRBV11-2; either TRBD1 or TRBD2 may fit D (5 bases each). V was cut by 5 bases and J by 2 bases, with 21 bases left in between. The CDR3 extends over 17 amino acids. Germline loops: CDR1 SGHAT, CDR2 FQNNGV.

The rearrangement uses TRBV27 and TRBJ2-3; TRBD2 matches at 13 bases. Germline values: CDR1 MNHEY, CDR2 SMNVEV (reference sequence). V lost 7 bases, J lost 2 bases, and 6 bases stayed unmatched. The CDR3 totals 16 residues. For the CDR3, the DNA is TGTGCCAGCACTCCCGGGACTAGCGGGGCCACAGATACGCAGTATTTT. Translated: CASTPGTSGATDTQYF.

The chain recombines TRBV29-1 with TRBJ2-3; TRBD2 might be the D (5 bases). The CDR3 is made up of 12 amino acids. V was cut by 7 bases and J by 0 bases, with 8 bases left in between. The V gene's germline CDR1 is SQVTM and CDR2 ANQGSEA. CDR3 sequence (DNA): TGCAGCGGATGGACTAGCACAGATACGCAGTATTTT. As protein: CSGWTSTDTQYF.

In nucleotides, the CDR3 is TGTGCCAGCAGCCCGGGCTCGAGGGTGCTGTTTTTT. It codes for CASSPGSRVLFF. This chain uses TRBV11-2 with TRBJ2-2; possibly TRBD2 for D (5 bases). Looked up from germline, CDR1 is SGHAT and CDR2 is FQNNGV. Trimming took 5 bases from V and 13 from J, leaving 14 bases between them. The CDR3 sequence is 12 residues long.

The V and J genes are TRBV21-1 and TRBJ2-5. TRBV21-1 is annotated as a pseudogene. The CDR3 has 17 residues. The DNA of the CDR3 is TGTGCCAGCAGCAAAGCTCCCGAGGGGCAGGGGAGGGAGACCCAGTACTTC. It is translated as CASSKAPEGQGRETQYF.

This chain joins TRBV11-2 and TRBJ1-1, with TRBD1 matching 8 bases. The CDR3 totals 14 residues. V shed 4 bases, J shed 5 bases, and the junction held 6 bases outside the gene matches. The germline V gene has CDR1 SGHAT and CDR2 FQNNGV. This CDR3 is CASSSRTGRTEAFF. The CDR3 DNA is TGTGCCAGCAGCTCCCGGACAGGGCGGACTGAAGCTTTCTTT.

This clone has only one observation. The chain employs TRBV27 and TRBJ2-7; TRBD2 is a possible D gene (6 bases). The V and J ends lost 7 bases and 6 bases respectively, with 19 bases between them. The CDR3 consists of 14 residues. CDR1 and CDR2 (germline): MNHEY, SMNVEV (reference sequence). CDR3 sequence (DNA): TGTGCCAGCAAATTTTTAGAACTAGCTGTCGAGCAGTACTTC. Translating gives CASKFLELAVEQYF.

J is TRBJ2-1 and V is TRBV4-1, with D perhaps matching TRBD2 (6 bases). Between the trimmed V and J ends, which lost 0 bases and 0 bases, there was a span of 18 bases. The CDR3 has 19 amino acids. Germline CDR1 reads MGHRA; CDR2 reads YSYEKL. In DNA form, the CDR3 reads TGCGCCAGCAGCCAAGATCGGGGGACTCTCGCTAGCTCCTACAATGAGCAGTTCTTC. This gives the protein CASSQDRGTLASSYNEQFF.

The V gene is TRBV7-2, the J gene TRBJ2-3; D remains unclear. V was trimmed by 5 bases and J by 0 bases, leaving 3 bases between them. This CDR3 contains 12 residues. Germline CDR1 SGHTA, CDR2 FQGNSA. This chain's CDR3 is CASSVSTDTQYF. In DNA form, the CDR3 reads TGTGCCAGCAGCGTCAGCACAGATACGCAGTATTTT.

The chain has TRBV7-6 and TRBJ1-1, with D possibly matching TRBD1 (6 bases). CDR3 length: 13 residues. Germline CDR1 and CDR2: SGHVS and FNYEAQ. The V end lost 5 bases, the J end lost 1 base, and 8 bases lay between the germline ends. The CDR3 nucleotides read TGTGCCAGCAGCGCGGACAGGAACACTGAAGCTTTCTTT. Encoded protein: CASSADRNTEAFF.

The chain couples TRBV5-6 to TRBJ2-4; 9 nucleotides match TRBD1. The CDR3 runs 16 residues. With 5 bases clipped from V and 4 bases from J, the junction kept 10 bases outside the gene matches. The germline V gene has CDR1 SGHDT and CDR2 YYEEEE. This CDR3 reads CASSSNHRGLKNIQYF. In DNA, the CDR3 is TGTGCCAGCAGTTCCAACCACAGGGGGCTTAAAAACATTCAGTACTTC.

The rearrangement joins TRBV18 to TRBJ2-3; 12 bases are a match to TRBD2. CDR1 and CDR2 from the germline V gene are KGHSH and LQKENI. The CDR3 loop spans 17 amino acids. Trimming cost V 2 bases and J 1 base; bases outside gene matches: 4. The CDR3 sequence is CASSPWTSGTGTDTQYF. The CDR3 coding sequence is TGTGCCAGCTCACCATGGACTAGCGGGACCGGCACAGATACGCAGTATTTT.

The J gene is TRBJ1-2, the V gene TRBV11-2, with 11 nucleotides matching TRBD1. The V segment lost 6 bases and the J segment 8 bases; nucleotides outside the gene matches: 11. Germline V gene sequence: CDR1 SGHAT, CDR2 FQNNGV. The CDR3 is 15 residues long. The CDR3 DNA is TGTGCCAGCAGGGAATCCGGGACAGGGGGTTACGGCTACACCTTC. This gives the protein CASRESGTGGYGYTF.

This chain connects TRBV7-2 to TRBJ2-7, with D uncertain. The ends were cut back, 4 bases at V and 2 bases at J, with 6 bases in the middle. Germline V lookup: CDR1 SGHTA, CDR2 FQGNSA. The CDR3 extends over 12 amino acids. The CDR3 spells CASSWSPYEQYF. The CDR3 bases are TGTGCCAGCAGCTGGTCCCCCTACGAGCAGTACTTC.